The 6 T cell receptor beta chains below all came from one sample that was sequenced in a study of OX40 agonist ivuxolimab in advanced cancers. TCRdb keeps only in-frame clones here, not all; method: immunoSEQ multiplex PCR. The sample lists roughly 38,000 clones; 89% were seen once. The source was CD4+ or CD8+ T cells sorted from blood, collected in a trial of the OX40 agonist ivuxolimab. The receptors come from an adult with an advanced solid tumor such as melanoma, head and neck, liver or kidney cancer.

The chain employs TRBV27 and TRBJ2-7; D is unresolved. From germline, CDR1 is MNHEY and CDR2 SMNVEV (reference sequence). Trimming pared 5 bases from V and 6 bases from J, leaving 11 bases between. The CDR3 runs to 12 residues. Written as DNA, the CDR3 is TGTGCCAGCAGTCCCCCTATCGGCGAGCAGTACTTC. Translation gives CASSPPIGEQYF.

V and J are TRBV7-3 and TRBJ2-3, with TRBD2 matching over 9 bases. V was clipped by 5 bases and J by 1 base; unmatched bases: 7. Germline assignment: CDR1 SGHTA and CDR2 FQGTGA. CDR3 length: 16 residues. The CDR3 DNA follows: TGTGCCAGCAGCCGCCGTAGCGGGGGTGGCACAGATACGCAGTATTTT. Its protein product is CASSRRSGGGTDTQYF. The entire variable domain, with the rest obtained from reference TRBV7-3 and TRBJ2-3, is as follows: GAGVSQTPSNKVTEKGKYVELRCDPISGHTALYWYRQSLGQGPEFLIYFQGTGAADDSGLPNDRFFAVRPEGSVSTLKIQRTERGDSAVYLCASSRRSGGGTDTQYFGPGTRLTVL.

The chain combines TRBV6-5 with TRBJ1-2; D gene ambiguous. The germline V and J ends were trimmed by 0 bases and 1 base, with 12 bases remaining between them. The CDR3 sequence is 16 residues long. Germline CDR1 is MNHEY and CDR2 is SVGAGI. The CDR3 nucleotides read TGTGCCAGCAGTTACTCGAAGAACAGTTATAACTATGGCTACACCTTC. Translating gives CASSYSKNSYNYGYTF.

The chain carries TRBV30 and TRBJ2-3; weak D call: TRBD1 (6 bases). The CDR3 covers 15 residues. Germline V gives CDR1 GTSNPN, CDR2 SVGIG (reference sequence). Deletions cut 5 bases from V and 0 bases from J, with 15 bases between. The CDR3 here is CAWDRLPPSTDTQYF. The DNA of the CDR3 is TGTGCCTGGGACAGGCTTCCCCCGAGCACAGATACGCAGTATTTT.

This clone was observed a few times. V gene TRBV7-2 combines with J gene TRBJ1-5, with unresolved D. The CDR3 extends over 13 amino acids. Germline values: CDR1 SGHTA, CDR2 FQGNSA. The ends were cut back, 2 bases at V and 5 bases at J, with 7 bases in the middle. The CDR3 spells CASSLLADQPQHF. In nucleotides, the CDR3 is TGTGCCAGCAGCTTACTAGCCGATCAGCCCCAGCATTTT.

Written as DNA, the CDR3 is TGTGCCAGTAGTATAACACAGGGGTCATACAATGAGCAGTTCTTC. It specifies CASSITQGSYNEQFF. The V gene is TRBV19, the J gene TRBJ2-1, with 7 nucleotides matching TRBD1. Germline V gene sequence: CDR1 LNHDA, CDR2 SQIVND (reference sequence). This CDR3 region has 15 residues. Trimming removed 2 bases from V and 4 bases from J; junction bases left unmatched: 5.